The entry below gives a single T cell receptor (beta chain) sequence along with its context. Its matching antigen is unknown. TCR beta CDR3 regions were amplified from RNA. An initial round of RT-PCR targeting the TCR CDR3 relied on the HTBI primer set. TCRdb reprocessed the multiplex PCR reads via MiXCR and lists one record per CDR3 protein. Of nearly 750,000 distinct CDR3 sequences in the sample, 30% to 40% were seen once. This CDR3 region has 14 residues. The junction had 10 bases not matched to a gene; V was cut back by 6 bases and J by 6 bases. Germline V lookup: CDR1 DFQATT, CDR2 SNEGSKA (reference sequence). This sample is drawn from a study of T cells in Graves' hyperthyroidism and ophthalmopathy. Study as a whole: Pretreatment peripheral blood was obtained at initial diagnosis.

The patients, who ranged from 18 to 65 in age, presented with newly diagnosed hyperthyroidism lasting under 2 months. Study conclusions and caveats: Among clonotypes expanded in thyroid above 0.001, most were also found in blood.

This clonotype was sampled from a woman between 35 and 50 years old with Graves' hyperthyroidism. Sample: blood. The chain employs TRBV20-1 and TRBJ1-4, with 7 positions matching TRBD1. The CDR3 loop reads CSAHNRGGDEKLFF. CDR3 sequence (DNA): TGCAGTGCCCACAACAGGGGAGGAGATGAAAAACTGTTTTTT.